The source of this TCR beta chain is a study of PD-1 blockade in classical Hodgkin lymphoma. Findings and caveats of the study: Lower baseline TCR diversity was reported for newly diagnosed patients than for healthy donors.

TCRdb's copy holds only in-frame clones and misses some; the assay was immunoSEQ multiplex PCR. The sample has about 30,000 clones, 90% to 95% seen once; the top ten hold roughly 3.8%. On this clone: Antigen: not known.

Specified time point: newly diagnosed, previously untreated cHL patient sample. Germline V gene data show CDR1 as LNHDA and CDR2 as SQIVND (reference sequence). The CDR3 sequence is 15 residues long. V shed 7 bases, J shed 4 bases, and the junction held 10 bases outside the gene matches. Specimen: peripheral blood mononuclear cells (PBMCs). The rearrangement uses TRBV19 and TRBJ2-1; 7 bases align to TRBD2. This receptor was obtained from a human donor with classical Hodgkin lymphoma. In DNA form, the CDR3 reads TGTGCCAGTAACTGGGGACTACCACTATACAATGAGCAGTTCTTC. Its protein is CASNWGLPLYNEQFF.